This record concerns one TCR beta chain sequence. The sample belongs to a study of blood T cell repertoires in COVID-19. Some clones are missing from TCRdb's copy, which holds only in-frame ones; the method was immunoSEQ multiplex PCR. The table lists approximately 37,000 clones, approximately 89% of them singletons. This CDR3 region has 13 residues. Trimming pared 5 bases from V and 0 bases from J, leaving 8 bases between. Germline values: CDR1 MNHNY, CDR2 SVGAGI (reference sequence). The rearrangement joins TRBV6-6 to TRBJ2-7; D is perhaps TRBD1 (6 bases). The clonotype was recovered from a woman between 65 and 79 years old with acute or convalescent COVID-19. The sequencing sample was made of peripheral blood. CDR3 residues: CASSRDTSYEQYV. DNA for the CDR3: TGTGCCAGCAGTAGGGACACCTCCTACGAGCAGTACGTC.